A selection of T cell receptor beta chains follows, all from one sample in a study of blood T cell repertoires in COVID-19. Profiling relied on immunoSEQ multiplex PCR, and the TCRdb table lists in-frame clones only, not all of them. The sample shows about 200,000 clones, 82% of them seen only once. Sample: peripheral blood. The receptor source for this set is a woman aged 40-49 years with acute or convalescent COVID-19. The CDR3 runs from the conserved cysteine through the conserved F or W. A D gene is named only where the DNA matches it firmly. Clone size is stated in some rows and not others, as once, few, many or a class when expanded.

clone_size	d_call	v_call	j_call	cdr3_aa	cdr3_nt
NA	TRBD2	TRBV5-1	TRBJ2-3	CASSLYSGNGDTQYF	TGCGCCAGCAGCTTGTACAGCGGGAATGGAGATACGCAGTATTTT
once	TRBD2	TRBV24-1	TRBJ2-1	CATDHGLADYNEQFF	TGTGCCACGGATCACGGACTAGCGGATTACAATGAGCAGTTCTTC
NA	NA	TRBV12-3/TRBV12-4	TRBJ2-1	CASSFLREQFF	TGTGCCAGCAGTTTTCTCAGGGAGCAGTTCTTC
NA	NA	TRBV10-1	TRBJ2-2	CASSQETNTGELFF	TGCGCCAGCAGTCAGGAAACGAACACCGGGGAGCTGTTTTTT
NA	TRBD1	TRBV5-1	TRBJ2-3	CASSWDREDTQYF	TGCGCCAGCAGCTGGGACAGGGAAGATACGCAGTATTTT
few	NA	TRBV30	TRBJ1-4	CAWGETGKLFF	TGTGCCTGGGGGGAGACGGGGAAACTGTTTTTT
once	NA	TRBV11-2	TRBJ2-7	CASSFPTELYEQYF	TGTGCCAGCAGCTTCCCTACAGAGCTCTACGAGCAGTACTTC
NA	NA	TRBV5-4	TRBJ1-1	CASSANRANTEAFF	TGTGCCAGCAGCGCTAACAGGGCGAACACTGAAGCTTTCTTT
NA	TRBD1	TRBV27	TRBJ1-5	CASSLIATGGNWPQHF	TGTGCCAGCAGTCTCATAGCGACAGGGGGCAACTGGCCCCAGCATTTT
NA	TRBD2	TRBV10-2	TRBJ2-1	CASRGSGVPYNEQFF	TGCGCCAGCAGGGGTAGCGGGGTGCCCTACAATGAGCAGTTCTTC
NA	NA	TRBV19	TRBJ1-5	CASSSREGNQPQHF	TGTGCCAGTAGTTCCCGGGAGGGCAATCAGCCCCAGCATTTT
few	TRBD2	TRBV5-8	TRBJ2-1	CASSLVSLAGGEQFF	TGTGCCAGCAGCTTGGTTTCACTAGCGGGGGGTGAGCAGTTCTTC
NA	TRBD1	TRBV5-1	TRBJ2-2	CASSLDGQGGTGELFF	TGCGCCAGCAGCTTGGATGGACAGGGTGGGACCGGGGAGCTGTTTTTT
NA	NA	TRBV5-5	TRBJ2-5	CASSLLQGSQETQYF	TGTGCCAGCAGCTTGTTGCAGGGCTCACAAGAGACCCAGTACTTC
NA	TRBD2	TRBV7-2	TRBJ2-3	CASSRRDGGSVDTQYF	TGTGCCAGCAGCCGCCGGGACGGCGGGAGTGTAGATACGCAGTATTTT
NA	TRBD1	TRBV11-3	TRBJ1-1	CASSSGQGRTEAFF	TGTGCCAGCAGCTCCGGACAGGGTAGGACTGAAGCTTTCTTT
few	TRBD1	TRBV5-1	TRBJ2-2	CASSSGDRGGRELFF	TGCGCCAGCAGCTCGGGTGACAGGGGGGGCCGGGAGCTGTTTTTT
NA	TRBD1	TRBV5-1	TRBJ1-1	CASSLAGTGGVTEAFF	TGCGCCAGCAGCTTGGCCGGCACAGGGGGCGTCACTGAAGCTTTCTTT
NA	TRBD2	TRBV15	TRBJ2-3	CATSSQLAASTDTQYF	TGTGCCACCAGCAGTCAACTAGCGGCTAGCACAGATACGCAGTATTTT
NA	NA	TRBV7-2	TRBJ2-1	CASSLIGGGRFNEQFF	TGTGCCAGCAGCTTAATAGGTGGAGGGCGGTTCAATGAGCAGTTCTTC
NA	NA	TRBV14	TRBJ1-3	CASSQIGSGNTIYF	TGTGCCAGCAGCCAAATCGGGTCTGGAAACACCATATATTTT
NA	TRBD1	TRBV19	TRBJ2-2	CASSTHPFRQGNTGELFF	TGTGCCAGTAGTACCCACCCTTTTAGACAGGGGAACACCGGGGAGCTGTTTTTT
NA	TRBD2	TRBV4-2	TRBJ2-7	CASSQDFLNAGGKYEQYF	TGTGCCAGCAGCCAAGATTTCCTTAACGCGGGGGGGAAGTACGAGCAGTACTTC
once	TRBD2	TRBV2	TRBJ2-7	CASRGGGPSYEQYF	TGTGCCAGCAGGGGCGGGGGTCCCTCCTACGAGCAGTACTTC
NA	NA	TRBV5-6	TRBJ1-1	CASSLVGGNTEAFF	TGTGCCAGCAGCTTGGTAGGGGGGAACACTGAAGCTTTCTTT
NA	TRBD2	TRBV14	TRBJ2-7	CASSQVAGTYEQYF	TGTGCCAGCAGCCAAGTAGCGGGTACCTACGAGCAGTACTTC
NA	TRBD1	TRBV6-5	TRBJ1-1	CASTGTGENTEAFF	TGTGCCAGCACCGGGACAGGGGAGAACACTGAAGCTTTCTTT
NA	TRBD1	TRBV11-3	TRBJ2-7	CASSLTGGYEQYF	TGTGCCAGCAGCCTAACAGGGGGCTACGAGCAGTACTTC
NA	NA	TRBV10-1	TRBJ2-7	CASSDGTLYEQYF	TGCGCCAGCAGCGACGGGACTCTCTACGAGCAGTACTTC
NA	NA	TRBV6-2/TRBV6-3	TRBJ2-7	CASSYFSGYEQYF	TGTGCCAGCAGTTACTTCAGCGGCTACGAGCAGTACTTC
once	NA	TRBV7-9	TRBJ2-3	CASSISGSSTDTQYF	TGTGCCAGCAGCATTAGCGGATCTAGCACAGATACGCAGTATTTT